This TCR beta chain was found in a study of blood T cell repertoires in COVID-19. Notes on this clone: A read error may produce the germline difference seen at one junction end.

Participants spanned ages roughly 18 to 90 years and resided in about 25 US areas. In the authors' methods: Nucleated cell number was recorded as an estimate derived from reference gene primer amplification. Data came from immunoSEQ multiplex PCR; TCRdb stores just in-frame clones and leaves some out. V, J and clone size were drawn from that table, and D and trimming were deduced from the DNA. The sample has roughly 250,000 clones, about 87% seen once. The CDR3 extends over 13 amino acids. The V gene's germline CDR1 is SSHAT and CDR2 FNYEAQ (reference sequence). This receptor was identified in a woman in her thirties with acute COVID-19. Sequenced input: PBMCs or T cells enriched from blood (not recorded which). The gene calls are TRBV7-7 and TRBJ2-7; 9 nucleotides agree with TRBD1. CDR3: CASSPDRGDEQYF. Written as DNA, the CDR3 is TGTGCTAGCAGCCCAGACAGGGGGGACGAGCAGTACTTC.